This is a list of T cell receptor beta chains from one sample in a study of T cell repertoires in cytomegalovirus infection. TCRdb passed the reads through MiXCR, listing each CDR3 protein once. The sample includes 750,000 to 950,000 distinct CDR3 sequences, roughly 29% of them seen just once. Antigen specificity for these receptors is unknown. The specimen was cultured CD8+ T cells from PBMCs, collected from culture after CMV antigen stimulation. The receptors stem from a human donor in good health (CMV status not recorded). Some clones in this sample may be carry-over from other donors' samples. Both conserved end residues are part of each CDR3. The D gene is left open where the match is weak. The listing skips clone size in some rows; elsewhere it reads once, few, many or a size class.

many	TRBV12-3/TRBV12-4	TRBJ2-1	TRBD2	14	CASSLLAGAREQFF	TGTGCCAGCAGCCTCCTAGCGGGGGCTCGAGAGCAGTTCTTC
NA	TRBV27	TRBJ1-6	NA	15	CASSLSIGANSPLHF	TGTGCCAGCAGTTTATCGATAGGGGCTAATTCACCCCTCCACTTT
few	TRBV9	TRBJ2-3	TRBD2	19	CASSQIILAGDTTMGTQYF	TGTGCCAGCAGCCAAATAATCCTAGCGGGGGACACCACAATGGGTACGCAGTATTTT
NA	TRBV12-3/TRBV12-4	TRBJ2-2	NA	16	CASSLRQTGEAGELFF	TGTGCCAGCAGTTTAAGGCAGACGGGGGAGGCCGGGGAGCTGTTTTTT
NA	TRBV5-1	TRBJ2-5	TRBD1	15	CASSLEGAVGETQYF	TGCGCCAGCAGCTTAGAGGGGGCGGTTGGAGAGACCCAGTACTTC
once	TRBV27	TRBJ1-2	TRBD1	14	CASSLLQGAPGYTF	TGTGCCAGCAGTTTATTACAGGGGGCGCCTGGCTACACCTTC
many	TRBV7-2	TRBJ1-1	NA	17	CASSYNYFRGAGTEAFF	TGTGCCAGCAGCTACAATTATTTTCGCGGGGCCGGAACTGAAGCTTTCTTT
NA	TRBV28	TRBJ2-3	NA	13	CASTNEGADTQYF	TGTGCCAGCACGAATGAAGGAGCAGATACGCAGTATTTT
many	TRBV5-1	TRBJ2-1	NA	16	CASSLLWQLSFNEQFF	TGCGCCAGCAGCTTGCTTTGGCAGCTGAGCTTCAATGAGCAGTTCTTC
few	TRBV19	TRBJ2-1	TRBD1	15	CASSILDRAYNEQFF	TGTGCCAGTAGTATTTTGGACAGGGCTTACAATGAGCAGTTCTTC
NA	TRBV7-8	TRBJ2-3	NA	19	CASSLAGVGRVYLTDTQYF	TGTGCCAGCAGCTTAGCGGGTGTGGGACGCGTTTATTTGACAGATACGCAGTATTTT
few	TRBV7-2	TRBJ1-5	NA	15	CASSLLGQRNQPQHF	TGTGCCAGCAGCTTATTAGGCCAACGCAATCAGCCCCAGCATTTT
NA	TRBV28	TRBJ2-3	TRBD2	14	CASSSRLAVDTQYF	TGTGCCAGCAGTTCCCGACTAGCGGTAGATACGCAGTATTTT